The 6 T cell receptor beta chains below were found in one sample sequenced in a study of shared T cell receptors in the human thymus. The protocol was immunoSEQ multiplex PCR, while the TCRdb copy is restricted to in-frame clones and leaves out a portion. The sample lists roughly 710,000 clones; roughly 85% were seen once. The sample was also linked to a second study, of human thymus T cells.

The sample consisted of thymocytes. The receptors were gathered from a girl younger than two with a congenital heart defect.

The rearrangement uses TRBV19 and TRBJ2-7; tentative D call: TRBD2 (5 bases). CDR3 length: 19 residues. Trimming removed 3 bases from V and 3 bases from J, with 27 bases in between. Germline CDR1 reads LNHDA; CDR2 reads SQIVND (reference sequence). CDR3 protein: CASSISGRADEAGCYEQYF. In nucleotides, the CDR3 is TGTGCCAGTAGTATCTCGGGAAGGGCCGATGAGGCTGGATGCTACGAGCAGTACTTC.

The rearrangement links TRBV11-2 to TRBJ2-5, with TRBD2 matching over 8 bases. This CDR3 spans 16 amino acids. Germline-derived CDR1 and CDR2 are SGHAT and FQNNGV. The V and J ends lost 4 bases and 2 bases, in that order; junction bases with no gene match: 9. CDR3 in amino acids: CASSYGGAAGQETQYF. DNA of the CDR3: TGTGCCAGCAGCTACGGGGGGGCCGCGGGGCAAGAGACCCAGTACTTC.

Only a few counts were recorded for this clone. This chain joins TRBV27 and TRBJ2-7; 13 nucleotides agree with TRBD2. The CDR3 totals 19 residues. Germline lookup yields CDR1 MNHEY and CDR2 SMNVEV (reference sequence). V shed 2 bases, J shed 0 bases, and the junction held 10 bases outside the gene matches. CDR3 residues: CASSLRLAGGSRSSYEQYF. The CDR3, as DNA: TGTGCCAGCAGTTTAAGACTAGCGGGGGGTTCGAGGAGCTCCTACGAGCAGTACTTC.

The V call is TRBV5-4, the J call TRBJ1-2; 10 nucleotides match TRBD1. J lost 5 bases, V lost 4 bases, and 5 bases had no gene match. The germline CDR1 and CDR2 sequences are SGHNT and YYREEE (reference sequence). This CDR3 comprises 14 residues. The CDR3 nucleotides read TGTGCCAGCAGCCGGGACAGGGGTCGGTATGGCTACACCTTC. It is translated as CASSRDRGRYGYTF.

J is TRBJ1-2 and V is TRBV12-5, with 9 positions matching TRBD1. The CDR3 is made up of 13 amino acids. The ends lost 11 bases at V and 8 bases at J; junction bases unmatched: 12. Germline loops: CDR1 LGHNT, CDR2 FRNRAP. CDR3 sequence: CASLGTGIGGYTF. The CDR3 bases are TGTGCTTCCCTTGGGACAGGGATAGGGGGCTACACCTTC.

The gene calls are TRBV5-5 and TRBJ2-7; 8 nucleotides align to TRBD1. J gave up 4 bases and V 6 bases, and 6 bases lay outside the gene matches. The CDR3 runs 13 residues. In germline, CDR1 is SGHKS, CDR2 YYEKEE (reference sequence). The DNA for the CDR3 is TGTGCCAGCAACCACAGGGGGACTTACGAGCAGTACTTC. Encoded protein: CASNHRGTYEQYF. The variable domain in full, with the rest retrieved from reference TRBV5-5 and TRBJ2-7, is DAGVTQSPTHLIKTRGQQVTLRCSPISGHKSVSWYQQVLGQGPQFIFQYYEKEERGRGNFPDRFSARQFPNYSSELNVNALLLGDSALYLCASNHRGTYEQYFGPGTRLTVT.